The 23 T cell receptor beta chains below all came from one sample that was sequenced in a study of control samples from healthy donors and cancer patients. Method: immunoSEQ multiplex PCR; TCRdb's copy keeps in-frame clones and lacks some. The sample lists some 120,000 clones; more than 75% were seen once. The sequenced sample consisted of blood. These receptors all come from a man aged 25-45 years in good health.

The V gene is TRBV5-1, the J gene TRBJ2-7, with TRBD1 identical over 7 bases. The CDR3 is 14 residues long. Germline CDR1 is SGHRS and CDR2 is YFSETQ. Trimming removed 3 bases from V and 3 bases from J; junction bases left unmatched: 6. CDR3 protein: CASSSSGQSYEQYF. CDR3 in DNA: TGCGCCAGCAGCTCCTCGGGACAGAGCTACGAGCAGTACTTC.

The sample holds a few counts of this clone. This sequence joins TRBV3-1 (or the pseudogene TRBV3-2) and TRBJ1-4, with D perhaps TRBD1 (6 bases). Trimming stripped 4 bases from V and 3 bases from J, with 12 bases between. Germline CDR1 is LGHDT and CDR2 is YNNKEL (reference sequence). The CDR3 loop spans 15 amino acids. CDR3 in amino acids: CASSPFGTPNEKLFF. DNA for the CDR3: TGTGCCAGCAGCCCCTTCGGGACACCTAATGAAAAACTGTTTTTT.

This clone has a single count. The chain employs TRBV2 and TRBJ2-7; D is ambiguous. Germline CDR1 is SNHLY and CDR2 is FYNNEI. The CDR3 consists of 12 residues. V was trimmed by 3 bases and J by 4 bases, leaving 7 bases between them. The CDR3 DNA sequence: TGTGCCAGCAGTGAGGGTCGTTACGAGCAGTACGTC. Translated: CASSEGRYEQYV.

Details on this clone: Other nucleotide sequences from this sample produce the same CDR3. V gene TRBV10-3 combines with J gene TRBJ1-1; 8 bases agree with TRBD1. Per the germline V gene, CDR1 is ENHRY and CDR2 is SYGVKD. CDR3 length equals 14 residues. V lost 3 bases, J lost 4 bases, and 4 bases stayed unmatched. As DNA, the CDR3 is TGTGCCATCAGTGACACAGGGGGACGCACTGAAGCTTTCTTT. Amino acid sequence: CAISDTGGRTEAFF.

The chain couples TRBV11-3 to TRBJ2-5; TRBD1 agrees at 9 bases. Germline CDR1 reads SGHNT; CDR2 reads YENEEA. V shed 0 bases and J 5 bases; nucleotides not matched to a gene: 13. CDR3 length: 18 residues. This CDR3 reads CASSLEVVPDRGGETQYF. The CDR3 DNA sequence: TGTGCCAGCAGCTTAGAAGTAGTACCGGACAGGGGTGGGGAGACCCAGTACTTC.

This rearrangement joins TRBV10-3 to TRBJ1-5; no firm D call. V lost 8 bases, J lost 6 bases, and 5 bases lay in between. From germline, CDR1 is ENHRY and CDR2 SYGVKD. The CDR3 runs 10 residues. In DNA, the CDR3 is TGTGCCATCGGGCTTCAGCCCCAGCATTTT. It is translated as CAIGLQPQHF.

This clone was found once. The gene calls are TRBV11-3 and TRBJ1-1; 8 bases are shared with TRBD1. The germline V gene has CDR1 SGHNT and CDR2 YENEEA. V lost 5 bases to trimming and J lost 4 bases; unmatched junction nucleotides: 6. This CDR3 region has 14 residues. The CDR3 loop is CASSGRTGSTEAFF. CDR3 coding DNA: TGTGCCAGCAGCGGACGGACAGGGAGCACTGAAGCTTTCTTT. Together with reference TRBV11-3 and TRBJ1-1, the CDR3 gives the full variable domain: EAGVVQSPRYKIIEKKQPVAFWCNPISGHNTLYWYLQNLGQGPELLIRYENEEAVDDSQLPKDRFSAERLKGVDSTLKIQPAELGDSAVYLCASSGRTGSTEAFFGQGTRLTVV.

The chain carries TRBV25-1 and TRBJ1-3, with D perhaps matching TRBD1 (6 bases). CDR1 and CDR2 (germline): MGHDK, SYGVNS. V dropped 1 base and J dropped 6 bases, with 10 bases sitting between them. The CDR3 runs to 14 residues. The CDR3 bases are TGTGCCAGCAGTGAATCAGGGGTGGAAAACACCATATATTTT. As protein: CASSESGVENTIYF.

The chain employs TRBV11-2 and TRBJ1-3; 8 positions agree with TRBD1. Germline V gene data show CDR1 as SGHAT and CDR2 as FQNNGV. The J segment lost 4 bases and the V segment lost 1 base, leaving 6 bases of the junction unmatched. The CDR3 is 16 residues long. The CDR3 region is CASSLVQGATGNTIYF. CDR3 sequence (DNA): TGTGCCAGCAGCTTAGTCCAGGGGGCAACAGGAAACACCATATATTTT.

The rearrangement uses TRBV10-3 and TRBJ1-3; unclear D gene. V was shortened by 2 bases and J by 0 bases, with 8 bases between the two germline ends. This CDR3 has 15 amino acids. Germline V lookup: CDR1 ENHRY, CDR2 SYGVKD. CDR3 sequence: CAISEPAPSGNTIYF. CDR3 DNA sequence: TGTGCCATCAGTGAGCCAGCGCCCTCTGGAAACACCATATATTTT.

This CDR3 is CATSASGQPTNEKLFF. The CDR3, as DNA: TGTGCCACCAGTGCTAGTGGACAGCCAACTAATGAAAAACTGTTTTTT. The chain employs TRBV24-1 and TRBJ1-4; D is perhaps TRBD1 (6 bases). V lost 5 bases to trimming and J lost 0 bases, with 12 bases between them. The CDR3 loop spans 16 amino acids. Germline assignment: CDR1 KGHDR and CDR2 SFDVKD.

The chain joins TRBV6-5 to TRBJ1-6; tentative D call: TRBD1 (5 bases). CDR3 length equals 15 residues. Between the trimmed V and J ends, which lost 6 bases and 6 bases, there was a span of 15 bases. The germline V gene encodes CDR1 MNHEY and CDR2 SVGAGI. The CDR3 sequence is CASSSRDPSNSPLHF. The CDR3 nucleotides read TGTGCCAGCAGCTCTCGGGACCCAAGTAATTCACCCCTCCACTTT.

This clone was seen once. This chain links TRBV18 with TRBJ2-1; 11 bases are a match to TRBD2. V dropped 3 bases and J dropped 7; count of bases not matched to a gene: 5. This CDR3 is 15 amino acids long. CDR1 is KGHSH and CDR2 is LQKENI in the germline V gene. CDR3 bases: TGTGCCAGCTCACCGGAGACTAGCGGGGTAAATGAGCAGTTCTTC. This codes for CASSPETSGVNEQFF.

The chain joins TRBV30 to TRBJ1-2; no clear D gene. The germline V and J ends were trimmed by 4 bases and 5 bases, with 8 bases remaining between them. Germline-derived CDR1 and CDR2 are GTSNPN and SVGIG (reference sequence). CDR3 length equals 11 residues. CDR3 sequence (DNA): TGTGCCTGGATCTACAGTTATGGCTACACCTTC. Residues: CAWIYSYGYTF.

The V call is TRBV6-6, the J call TRBJ2-7, with D perhaps being TRBD1 or TRBD2 (6 bases each). The CDR3 consists of 14 residues. Looked up from germline, CDR1 is MNHNY and CDR2 is SVGAGI (reference sequence). The germline V and J ends were trimmed by 5 bases and 7 bases, with 18 bases remaining between them. CDR3 coding DNA: TGTGCCAGCAGTCAAGCTGGGGGGCGGGAAGAGCAGTACTTC. Residues: CASSQAGGREEQYF.

The chain uses TRBV19 and TRBJ2-3; 9 bases match TRBD1. The CDR3 totals 14 residues. The germline CDR1 and CDR2 sequences are LNHDA and SQIVND (reference sequence). Trimming cost V 6 bases and J 4 bases; bases outside gene matches: 5. CDR3 nucleotides: TGTGCCAGTAGGGACAGGGGAGAAGCAGATACGCAGTATTTT. Protein: CASRDRGEADTQYF.

The V and J genes are TRBV7-2 and TRBJ1-5; TRBD1 might be the D (5 bases). The CDR3 length is 16 residues. V lost 0 bases and J lost 1, with 10 bases in between. The germline gives CDR1 SGHTA, CDR2 FQGNSA. The CDR3 bases are TGTGCCAGCAGCTTAGCGCAGGGAGGCAGCAATCAGCCCCAGCATTTT. Translation gives CASSLAQGGSNQPQHF. The full variable domain, completed using reference TRBV7-2 and TRBJ1-5, is GAGVSQSPSNKVTEKGKDVELRCDPISGHTALYWYRQSLGQGLEFLIYFQGNSAPDKSGLPSDRFSAERTGGSVSTLTIQRTQQEDSAVYLCASSLAQGGSNQPQHFGDGTRLSIL.

This sequence joins TRBV11-2 and TRBJ2-6, with unresolved D. Germline CDR1 and CDR2: SGHAT and FQNNGV. The V end lost 0 bases, the J end lost 0 bases, and 9 bases lay between the germline ends. This CDR3 spans 17 amino acids. CDR3 DNA sequence: TGTGCCAGCAGCTTAGATGGATGGGCCTCTGGGGCCAACGTCCTGACTTTC. Protein: CASSLDGWASGANVLTF.

The chain employs TRBV5-5 and TRBJ1-6; D might be TRBD1 (6 bases). Trimming left V 1 base short and J 7 bases short, with 15 bases between. Per the germline V gene, CDR1 is SGHKS and CDR2 is YYEKEE (reference sequence). This CDR3 has 16 residues. The CDR3 spells CASSLPGAQDNSPLHF. The CDR3 DNA reads TGTGCCAGCAGCTTGCCGGGGGCGCAAGACAATTCACCCCTCCACTTT.

The chain has TRBV5-1 and TRBJ2-6; TRBD1 aligns across 8 bases. The CDR3 contains 17 residues. V gave up 0 bases and J gave up 4 bases; unmatched junction bases: 6. Germline assignment: CDR1 SGHRS and CDR2 YFSETQ. The CDR3 loop is CASSLDQGARGANVLTF. CDR3 coding DNA: TGCGCCAGCAGCTTGGACCAGGGGGCGCGAGGGGCCAACGTCCTGACTTTC.

The V gene is TRBV5-1, the J gene TRBJ1-2; unclear D gene. V was cut by 5 bases and J by 8 bases, with 16 bases left in between. The CDR3 totals 13 residues. The V gene's germline CDR1 is SGHRS and CDR2 YFSETQ. The DNA for the CDR3 is TGCGCCAGCAGTACGACACCCTCAATGGGCTACACCTTC. It yields the protein CASSTTPSMGYTF.

The J gene is TRBJ1-6, the V gene TRBV3-1 (or the pseudogene TRBV3-2), with D uncertain. Per the germline V gene, CDR1 is LGHDT and CDR2 is YNNKEL (reference sequence). This CDR3 has 14 amino acids. Trimming left V 1 base short and J 8 bases short, with 9 bases between. CDR3 region: CASSQGQADSPLHF. The CDR3 coding sequence is TGTGCCAGCAGCCAAGGGCAGGCAGATTCACCCCTCCACTTT.

The chain combines TRBV6-6 with TRBJ1-4; no firm D call. This CDR3 region has 15 residues. The germline gives CDR1 MNHNY, CDR2 SVGAGI (reference sequence). V lost 4 bases and J lost 4, with 13 bases in between. CDR3 coding DNA: TGTGCCAGCAGTTCCGGGGTGGGGTTTAATGAAAAACTGTTTTTT. This gives the protein CASSSGVGFNEKLFF.